What follows are 18 T cell receptor beta chains derived from one specimen sequenced in a study of cytomegalovirus exposure and HLA in healthy donors. Generated by immunoSEQ multiplex PCR, the TCRdb table keeps only in-frame clones and is missing some. This sample yields about 130,000 clones, of which about 94% are seen a single time; 1.5% to 2% belongs to the top ten. The sequenced material came from PBMCs. The receptor set was obtained from a man between 18 and 35 years old in good health and CMV-seropositive.

V gene TRBV11-3 combines with J gene TRBJ1-6; D is possibly TRBD1 (5 bases). The CDR3 loop spans 13 amino acids. Deletions cut 5 bases from V and 6 bases from J, with 8 bases between. Germline assignment: CDR1 SGHNT and CDR2 YENEEA. In nucleotides, the CDR3 is TGTGCCAGCAGCCTTAGGGGTAATTCACCCCTCCACTTT. This translates into CASSLRGNSPLHF.

The chain couples TRBV10-3 to TRBJ1-5; D is undetermined. V was pared by 0 bases and J by 0 bases, with 12 bases between. Germline assignment: CDR1 ENHRY and CDR2 SYGVKD. The CDR3 is made up of 17 amino acids. The CDR3 here is CAISESITEYSNQPQHF. The CDR3, as DNA: TGTGCCATCAGTGAGTCGATCACAGAATATAGCAATCAGCCCCAGCATTTT.

The chain combines TRBV27 with TRBJ1-2; the match to TRBD1 covers 8 bases. This CDR3 is 15 amino acids long. The V gene end was trimmed by 5 bases and the J gene end by 2 bases; junction bases not matched to a gene: 7. CDR1 and CDR2 from the germline V gene are MNHEY and SMNVEV (reference sequence). The CDR3 reads CASSPLDRVNYGYTF. For the CDR3, the DNA is TGTGCCAGCAGTCCCCTGGACAGGGTCAACTATGGCTACACCTTC.

The chain carries TRBV30 and TRBJ1-2, with TRBD1 matching 8 bases. After removal of 7 bases from V and 5 bases from J, the junction contained 9 bases not matched to a gene. Germline V gene data show CDR1 as GTSNPN and CDR2 as SVGIG (reference sequence). The CDR3 covers 13 residues. CDR3 loop: CAYRPGQEYGYTF. The DNA of the CDR3 is TGTGCCTATAGACCGGGACAGGAATATGGCTACACCTTC.

V gene TRBV29-1 combines with J gene TRBJ2-7; possible D gene TRBD1, 5 bases. The germline V gene encodes CDR1 SQVTM and CDR2 ANQGSEA. The CDR3 has 11 residues. V was clipped by 1 base and J by 4 bases, with 5 bases between them. CDR3 sequence: CSVEAGYEQYF. CDR3 sequence (DNA): TGCAGCGTTGAAGCAGGGTACGAGCAGTACTTC.

The gene calls are TRBV6-1 and TRBJ2-7; 7 bases match TRBD1. The length of the CDR3 is 13 residues. Looked up from germline, CDR1 is MNHNS and CDR2 is SASEGT. V lost 6 bases, J lost 1 base, and 3 bases stayed unmatched. The CDR3 loop is CASRRGQSYEQYF. For the CDR3, the DNA is TGTGCCAGCAGACGGGGACAGTCCTACGAGCAGTACTTC.

The chain carries TRBV30 and TRBJ1-2, with TRBD1 identical over 8 bases. Germline lookup yields CDR1 GTSNPN and CDR2 SVGIG (reference sequence). The CDR3 extends over 13 amino acids. V trimming: 1 base; J trimming: 8 bases; junction bases outside the gene matches: 6. The CDR3 DNA is TGTGCCTGGAGTGCGTCAGGGGGCTACGGCTACACCTTC. Amino acids: CAWSASGGYGYTF.

The rearrangement links TRBV7-6 to TRBJ2-3, with 7 bases aligning to TRBD2. Germline CDR1 is SGHVS and CDR2 is FNYEAQ. The V segment lost 5 bases and the J segment 2 bases; nucleotides outside the gene matches: 13. The CDR3 contains 17 residues. The CDR3, as DNA: TGTGCCAGCAGCCCCCGGACTAGTCTTATTACCACAGATACGCAGTATTTT. Amino acid sequence: CASSPRTSLITTDTQYF.

With regard to this clone: The same CDR3 arises from other DNA sequences in this sample as well. V and J are TRBV28 and TRBJ1-1; a weak D match, TRBD1 (6 bases). Trimming left V 5 bases short and J 1 base short, with 8 bases between. Germline CDR1 reads MDHEN; CDR2 reads SYDVKM. The CDR3 has 13 residues. The CDR3 here is CASSLRGNTEAFF. Written as DNA, the CDR3 is TGTGCCAGCAGTCTCAGGGGGAACACTGAAGCTTTCTTT.

The gene calls are TRBV4-1 and TRBJ2-7, with unresolved D. Trimming took 0 bases from V and 6 from J, leaving 3 bases between them. CDR3 length equals 11 residues. Germline V gives CDR1 MGHRA, CDR2 YSYEKL. This chain's CDR3 is CASSQDREQYF. The CDR3 nucleotides are TGCGCCAGCAGCCAAGACCGCGAGCAGTACTTC.

This clone has a handful of counts. The chain combines TRBV19 with TRBJ2-7; D is perhaps TRBD2 (5 bases). Trimming removed 0 bases at V and 3 bases at J, with 6 bases between. The CDR3 is made up of 13 amino acids. Germline V gives CDR1 LNHDA, CDR2 SQIVND (reference sequence). The DNA of the CDR3 is TGTGCCAGTAGTATAGATGAGGGCTACGAGCAGTACTTC. This translates into CASSIDEGYEQYF.

The chain links TRBV19 to TRBJ1-1; TRBD1 agrees at 12 bases. J lost 2 bases, V lost 5 bases, and 12 bases had no gene match. The CDR3 sequence is 18 residues long. Germline CDR1 is LNHDA and CDR2 is SQIVND (reference sequence). This chain's CDR3 is CASSFRLTGTGGNTEAFF. The DNA of the CDR3 is TGTGCCAGTAGTTTCCGCCTTACCGGGACAGGGGGCAACACTGAAGCTTTCTTT.

The gene calls are TRBV25-1 and TRBJ2-2; weak D call: TRBD1 (6 bases). CDR1 is MGHDK, CDR2 SYGVNS, per germline. The CDR3 extends over 16 amino acids. Trimming removed 3 bases from V and 5 bases from J, with 16 bases in between. The CDR3 reads CASSDSTEGETGELFF. The CDR3 DNA is TGTGCCAGCAGTGACTCGACAGAGGGGGAGACCGGGGAGCTGTTTTTT.

This CDR3 reads CASSAFIGRAETVGSQYF. CDR3 coding DNA: TGTGCCAGCTCAGCTTTTATCGGGAGGGCCGAGACGGTGGGTTCCCAGTACTTC. The V gene is TRBV18, the J gene TRBJ2-5; 8 bases align to TRBD2. The CDR3 spans 18 residues. Germline lookup yields CDR1 KGHSH and CDR2 LQKENI. The junction had 23 bases not matched to a gene; V was cut back by 5 bases and J by 9 bases.

V usage is TRBV13 and J usage is TRBJ2-7; no clear D gene. CDR3 size: 13 residues. The V gene lost 3 bases and the J gene lost 1 base, with 7 bases spanning the gap. CDR1 PRHDT and CDR2 FYEKMQ come from the germline V gene (reference sequence). The CDR3 DNA is TGTGCCAGCAGCTTTACCAGTTCCTACGAGCAGTACTTC. Protein: CASSFTSSYEQYF. Based on the CDR3 plus reference TRBV13 and TRBJ2-7, the full variable domain is AAGVIQSPRHLIKEKRETATLKCYPIPRHDTVYWYQQGPGQDPQFLISFYEKMQSDKGSIPDRFSAQQFSDYHSELNMSSLELGDSALYFCASSFTSSYEQYFGPGTRLTVT.

Comments on this clone: The germline gene is not matched at one end of the junction; a read error may be the cause. The chain has TRBV19 and TRBJ2-1; D remains unclear. Germline CDR1 is LNHDA and CDR2 is SQIVND (reference sequence). The length of the CDR3 is 14 residues. CDR3 sequence: CASSIVYSFDEQFF. For the CDR3, the DNA is TGTGCCAGTAGCATAGTATATAGTTTCGATGAGCAGTTCTTC.

The chain has TRBV15 and TRBJ2-7, with 7 bases matching TRBD2. The V segment lost 1 base and the J segment 2 bases; nucleotides outside the gene matches: 5. The CDR3 length is 15 residues. Per the germline V gene, CDR1 is LNHNV and CDR2 is YYDKDF (reference sequence). The CDR3: CATSRGRGTTYEQYF. The CDR3 region has the DNA TGTGCCACCAGCAGAGGGCGGGGGACTACCTACGAGCAGTACTTC.

The chain employs TRBV5-1 and TRBJ1-3; TRBD1 matches 10 bases. From germline, CDR1 is SGHRS and CDR2 YFSETQ. The CDR3 has 17 amino acids. V lost 0 bases, J lost 4 bases, and 7 bases stayed unmatched. The CDR3 nucleotides are TGCGCCAGCAGCTTGGGGGTGACAGGGGGCTCCGGAAACACCATATATTTT. As protein: CASSLGVTGGSGNTIYF.